This T cell receptor beta chain stems from a study of CD8 T cells in ankylosing spondylitis. General observations from the study: It appeared that ankylosing spondylitis blood was characterized by a TCR beta motif of fewer than 10 highly homologous variants.

In the case of this clonotype: Its antigen remains unidentified.

Germline CDR1 is SQVTM and CDR2 is ANQGSEA. CDR3 length: 12 amino acids. The V end was cut by 6 bases, the J end by 6 bases, with 14 bases between. TCRdb recomputed calls from the 5' RACE reads with MiXCR, one row per CDR3 protein. Here the sample spans more than 600,000 distinct CDR3 sequences, under 20% being singletons. The sequenced sample was blood, either unsorted or a sorted T cell fraction (not recorded which). This chain connects TRBV29-1 to TRBJ1-2, with D perhaps TRBD1 (5 bases). This sequence was found in a male donor with ankylosing spondylitis. In DNA, the CDR3 is TGCAGCGTACCGGTGGGGGTTGATGGCTACACCTTC. This sequence encodes CSVPVGVDGYTF.